A single sample gave rise to the 29 T cell receptor beta chains below, sequenced in a study of cytomegalovirus exposure and HLA in healthy donors (dated by TCRdb to about 2017). The library was made by the immunoSEQ multiplex PCR assay. The multiplex PCR relied on a mix of 60 forward primers for TCR Vbeta segments and 13 reverse primers for TCR Jbeta segments. Here the immuneACCESS table is served through TCRdb, limited to in-frame sequences with V and J called. Missing clones are a known gap in these copies; in checked studies unresolved V genes cover under half, and the rest lacks a known reason. The sample yields some 110,000 clones; over 60% were counted once. Of the sample, roughly 6% falls within the top ten clones. Sequenced sample: PBMCs. All receptors derive from a woman in her fifties or sixties in good health and CMV-seropositive.

The J gene is TRBJ2-6, the V gene TRBV2, with D unclear. The CDR3 contains 15 residues. Per germline, CDR1 SNHLY and CDR2 FYNNEI. Trimming removed 6 bases from V and 2 bases from J, with 11 bases in between. The CDR3 reads CASSPGPAGANVLTF. CDR3 DNA sequence: TGTGCCAGCAGCCCTGGGCCAGCTGGGGCCAACGTCCTGACTTTC.

The CDR3 region has the DNA TGTGCCAGCAGCCGGACAGATGACTATGGCTACACCTTC. Translated: CASSRTDDYGYTF. The gene calls are TRBV11-2 and TRBJ1-2; D may be TRBD1 (6 bases). The CDR3 covers 13 residues. The V and J ends lost 5 bases and 3 bases respectively, with 10 bases between them. Germline CDR1 reads SGHAT; CDR2 reads FQNNGV. The full variable domain, completed using reference TRBV11-2 and TRBJ1-2, is EAGVAQSPRYKIIEKRQSVAFWCNPISGHATLYWYQQILGQGPKLLIQFQNNGVVDDSQLPKDRFSAERLKGVDSTLKIQPAKLEDSAVYLCASSRTDDYGYTFGSGTRLTVV.

The chain joins TRBV28 to TRBJ2-1; 7 positions match TRBD2. The ends lost 2 bases at V and 14 bases at J; junction bases unmatched: 6. The CDR3 has 12 residues. Germline CDR1 and CDR2: MDHEN and SYDVKM. CDR3 sequence: CASSLGGREEFF. The CDR3 bases are TGTGCCAGCAGTTTAGGGGGACGGGAGGAGTTCTTC.

This clone was counted between two and nine times. The chain carries TRBV27 and TRBJ2-7; D may be TRBD1 (5 bases). Germline values: CDR1 MNHEY, CDR2 SMNVEV (reference sequence). The CDR3 is 15 amino acids. The V end was cut by 3 bases, the J end by 9 bases, with 21 bases between. The CDR3 DNA reads as TGTGCCAGCAGTTTTGTTCCCGTCAGGCCAGGGTGGCAGTACTTC. This codes for CASSFVPVRPGWQYF.

This rearrangement joins TRBV9 to TRBJ1-2; 9 bases fit TRBD1. The trim removed 0 bases at V and 3 bases at J, leaving 6 bases unmatched. The germline CDR1 and CDR2 sequences are SGDLS and YYNGEE. The CDR3 consists of 16 residues. DNA for the CDR3: TGTGCCAGCAGCGTAGGGCGGGACAGGGATCACTATGGCTACACCTTC. Its translation: CASSVGRDRDHYGYTF.

A note on this clone: The junction shows a germline mismatch at one end, possibly a read error. This chain joins TRBV7-9 and TRBJ2-1; 9 bases are a match to TRBD2. This CDR3 comprises 15 residues. Germline values: CDR1 SEHNR, CDR2 FQNEAQ (reference sequence). The CDR3 bases are TGTTCCAGCAGCACCCGCGGGGGGGAGTACAATGAGCAGTTCTTC. Translating it yields CSSSTRGGEYNEQFF.

Details on this clone: One junction end disagrees with the germline gene, perhaps due to a read error. The V call is TRBV7-9, the J call TRBJ1-2; tentative D call: TRBD1 (6 bases). The CDR3 has 13 amino acids. Germline values: CDR1 SEHNR, CDR2 FQNEAQ (reference sequence). Here the CDR3 DNA reads TGTTCCAGCAGCTTAGGCAGGGGCTATGGCTACACCTTC. The encoded protein is CSSSLGRGYGYTF.

The sample holds one count of this clone. The chain is built from TRBV18 and TRBJ1-2; unclear D gene. The CDR3 runs to 13 residues. Germline lookup yields CDR1 KGHSH and CDR2 LQKENI. Trimming removed 3 bases at V and 3 bases at J, with 8 bases between. CDR3 protein: CASSPTRDYGYTF. CDR3 nucleotide sequence: TGTGCCAGCTCACCCACGAGGGACTATGGCTACACCTTC.

This CDR3 is CASSLQFRGTDTQYF. CDR3 nucleotides: TGTGCCAGCAGTTTACAGTTCAGGGGCACAGATACGCAGTATTTT. V usage is TRBV27 and J usage is TRBJ2-3; possibly TRBD1 for D (5 bases). The CDR3 covers 15 residues. V lost 2 bases, J lost 1 base, and 10 bases lay in between. CDR1 MNHEY and CDR2 SMNVEV come from the germline V gene (reference sequence).

The sample holds a few counts of this clone. The V call is TRBV6-5, the J call TRBJ1-1; 8 bases map to TRBD1. V lost 6 bases, J lost 4 bases, and 7 bases stayed unmatched. The V gene's germline CDR1 is MNHEY and CDR2 SVGAGI. The CDR3 contains 14 residues. DNA for the CDR3: TGTGCCAGCAGCACTGACAGGGGAGGCACTGAAGCTTTCTTT. The encoded protein is CASSTDRGGTEAFF.

As DNA, the CDR3 is TGTGCCAGCACCATCCGGGACAGGGGATTAAATGAAGCTTTCTTT. Amino acid sequence: CASTIRDRGLNEAFF. The chain carries TRBV7-8 and TRBJ1-1, with 10 bases matching TRBD1. With V trimmed by 7 bases and J by 7 bases, 12 bases remained unmatched. Germline V gives CDR1 SGHVS, CDR2 FQNEAQ. This CDR3 contains 15 residues.

This clone was observed once. The chain links TRBV28 to TRBJ2-1; 8 nucleotides line up with TRBD1. The length of the CDR3 is 19 residues. Unmatched junction bases numbered 23, after V lost 3 bases and J lost 10 bases. CDR1 is MDHEN, CDR2 SYDVKM, per germline. The CDR3: CASSFPSGQGLIVREEQFF. The CDR3 bases are TGTGCCAGCAGTTTCCCTTCAGGACAGGGCCTAATAGTTAGGGAGGAGCAGTTCTTC.

The rearrangement links TRBV6-5 to TRBJ1-5; D gene unclear. The CDR3 length is 13 residues. The V and J ends lost 4 bases and 2 bases respectively, with 6 bases between them. Per germline, CDR1 MNHEY and CDR2 SVGAGI. The CDR3 DNA is TGTGCCAGCAGTTCGGTGGGCAATCAGCCCCAGCATTTT. Protein sequence: CASSSVGNQPQHF.

This chain uses TRBV4-1 with TRBJ2-3; D ambiguous. The CDR3 consists of 15 residues. Per germline, CDR1 MGHRA and CDR2 YSYEKL. Trimming pared 0 bases from V and 2 bases from J, leaving 9 bases between. The CDR3 region is CASSQEESPTDTQYF. The CDR3 DNA follows: TGCGCCAGCAGCCAAGAAGAGTCCCCCACAGATACGCAGTATTTT.

The gene calls are TRBV6-4 and TRBJ2-1; TRBD2 matches 11 bases. The CDR3 consists of 14 residues. CDR1 is MRHNA, CDR2 SNTAGT, per germline. With V trimmed by 5 bases and J by 7 bases, 4 bases remained unmatched. The DNA of the CDR3 is TGTGCCAGCAGTATAGCGGGGGGGCGGAATGAGCAGTTCTTC. It translates to CASSIAGGRNEQFF.

The chain joins TRBV29-1 to TRBJ2-5, with D possibly being TRBD2 (5 bases). This CDR3 comprises 12 residues. Trimming cost V 4 bases and J 1 base, with 7 bases left between them. Germline V gene lookup returns CDR1 SQVTM and CDR2 ANQGSEA. CDR3 nucleotides: TGCAGCGTTGCCCTAGCCCAAGAGACCCAGTACTTC. Translating gives CSVALAQETQYF.

V and J are TRBV5-1 and TRBJ1-1, with 8 bases identical to TRBD1. CDR1 and CDR2 from the germline V gene are SGHRS and YFSETQ. This CDR3 has 13 amino acids. V lost 3 bases and J lost 5; bases outside the gene matches: 3. This CDR3 reads CASSSGTGTEAFF. The CDR3 bases are TGCGCCAGCAGCTCAGGGACAGGTACTGAAGCTTTCTTT.

The chain has TRBV30 and TRBJ1-1; D uncertain. V was clipped by 3 bases and J by 4 bases, with 9 bases between them. The germline gives CDR1 GTSNPN, CDR2 SVGIG (reference sequence). The length of the CDR3 is 12 residues. The CDR3: CAWRLPPTEAFF. CDR3 DNA: TGTGCCTGGAGACTACCCCCCACTGAAGCTTTCTTT.

The chain uses TRBV5-1 and TRBJ2-7; D is perhaps TRBD1 (6 bases). Trimming took 5 bases from V and 1 from J, leaving 13 bases between them. Germline V gene sequence: CDR1 SGHRS, CDR2 YFSETQ. The CDR3 has 14 residues. CDR3 sequence reads: CASRHPTGSYEQYF. CDR3 DNA: TGCGCCAGCAGACACCCGACAGGATCCTACGAGCAGTACTTC. The variable domain in full, completed from reference TRBV5-1 and TRBJ2-7, reads KAGVTQTPRYLIKTRGQQVTLSCSPISGHRSVSWYQQTPGQGLQFLFEYFSETQRNKGNFPGRFSGRQFSNSRSEMNVSTLELGDSALYLCASRHPTGSYEQYFGPGTRLTVT.

As for this clone: The junction differs from germline at one of its ends, possibly a read error. The V and J genes are TRBV7-9 and TRBJ1-3; 7 bases match TRBD1. The CDR3 is made up of 16 amino acids. In germline, CDR1 is SEHNR, CDR2 FQNEAQ (reference sequence). The CDR3 protein is CSSREQGTNSGNTIYF. CDR3 nucleotides: TGTTCCAGCAGGGAACAGGGGACGAACTCTGGAAACACCATATATTTT.

The chain couples TRBV6-1 to TRBJ1-1, with D possibly TRBD1 on 6 matching bases. V gave up 5 bases and J gave up 11 bases, with 18 bases separating them. Germline CDR1 MNHNS, CDR2 SASEGT. The CDR3 has 13 residues. The CDR3 bases are TGTGCCAGCAGTACACAGGGTGGGTCTAAGGCTTTCTTT. It encodes CASSTQGGSKAFF.

This chain joins TRBV10-3 and TRBJ1-4; no definite D call. The CDR3 spans 16 residues. V lost 10 bases, J lost 0 bases, and 18 bases lay in between. Germline CDR1 and CDR2: ENHRY and SYGVKD. The CDR3 here is CASGMAGKSTNEKLFF. In DNA form, the CDR3 reads TGTGCCAGTGGAATGGCAGGAAAATCAACTAATGAAAAACTGTTTTTT.

This clone has just one count. This chain connects TRBV15 to TRBJ1-5; D remains ambiguous. The length of the CDR3 is 13 residues. Trimming stripped 0 bases from V and 7 bases from J, with 7 bases between. The germline V gene has CDR1 LNHNV and CDR2 YYDKDF (reference sequence). The CDR3 DNA sequence: TGTGCCACCAGCAGAGAACTTCGCCAGCCCCAGCATTTT. Translated, it gives CATSRELRQPQHF.

This clone was counted once. CDR3 in amino acids: CASSRSGVTDTQYF. In DNA form, the CDR3 reads TGTGCCAGCAGCCGGTCGGGGGTCACAGATACGCAGTATTTT. This sequence joins TRBV7-3 and TRBJ2-3; D might be TRBD2 (6 bases). There are 14 residues in the CDR3. Trimming took 5 bases from V and 2 from J, leaving 11 bases between them. Germline V gene sequence: CDR1 SGHTA, CDR2 FQGTGA.

The chain joins TRBV28 to TRBJ1-4; tentative D call: TRBD1 (5 bases). V lost 10 bases and J lost 4, with 19 bases in between. Looked up from germline, CDR1 is MDHEN and CDR2 is SYDVKM. The CDR3 covers 15 residues. The DNA of the CDR3 is TGTGCCACTGGCTACCGGGGGGGAAGTAATGAAAAACTGTTTTTT. This gives the protein CATGYRGGSNEKLFF.

This chain joins TRBV19 and TRBJ1-1, with D unresolved. The CDR3 is 17 amino acids. Trimming took off 2 bases at V and 0 bases at J, with 16 bases between the two ends. Germline V gene lookup returns CDR1 LNHDA and CDR2 SQIVND (reference sequence). The CDR3 protein is CASSILTLVSMNTEAFF. CDR3 in DNA: TGTGCCAGTAGTATACTGACACTGGTGTCCATGAACACTGAAGCTTTCTTT.

The chain couples TRBV5-1 to TRBJ2-2, with TRBD2 matching 10 bases. Trimming removed 0 bases from V and 4 bases from J; junction bases left unmatched: 6. There are 17 residues in the CDR3. CDR1 SGHRS and CDR2 YFSETQ come from the germline V gene. The CDR3 DNA is TGCGCCAGCAGCTTGGTCTTAGCGGGGGGAATCACCGGGGAGCTGTTTTTT. Protein product: CASSLVLAGGITGELFF.

CDR3 nucleotides: TGTGCCAGCAGCGTAGGTCGGGATGCCTACGAGCAGTACTTC. Translated, it gives CASSVGRDAYEQYF. The rearrangement links TRBV9 to TRBJ2-7; a weak D match, TRBD2 (5 bases). The length of the CDR3 is 14 residues. Trimming took 0 bases from V and 2 from J, leaving 9 bases between them. Germline lookup yields CDR1 SGDLS and CDR2 YYNGEE.

CDR3 region: CASSLLAAQGASSGNTIYF. DNA of the CDR3: TGTGCCAGCAGCCTTCTTGCTGCGCAGGGGGCGAGCTCTGGAAACACCATATATTTT. The gene calls are TRBV7-6 and TRBJ1-3, with 8 bases matching TRBD1. The trim removed 5 bases at V and 0 bases at J, leaving 15 bases unmatched. Germline values: CDR1 SGHVS, CDR2 FNYEAQ. CDR3 length: 19 amino acids.